Below, one TCR beta chain is given with its context. Its cognate antigen is unknown. Germline V gene data show CDR1 as SGHVS and CDR2 as FNYEAQ. The CDR3 consists of 19 residues. The germline V and J ends were trimmed by 2 bases and 5 bases, with 25 bases remaining between them. This entry is derived from a study of T cells in Graves' hyperthyroidism and ophthalmopathy. Study-level points and caveats: Most expanded thyroid clonotypes above 0.001 also appeared in blood. It was a median about 6 months before onset that the model predicted ophthalmopathy.

A NOSPECS grade of at least 4, a Clinical Activity Score of at least 3 and duration under 3 months were recorded in ophthalmopathy patients. TCR beta CDR3 sequences were amplified from RNA transcripts. A first-round RT-PCR of the TCR CDR3 used the HTBI primer set. One entry per CDR3 protein, called by TCRdb with MiXCR from the multiplex PCR reads. The sample consists of around 370,000 distinct CDR3 sequences, about a fifth of them appearing once. The clonotype was recovered from a man in his late teens or twenties with Graves' ophthalmopathy. What was sequenced was blood. V and J are TRBV7-6 and TRBJ1-5, with a weak D call TRBD1 (5 bases). CDR3 DNA: TGTGCCAGCAGCTTAACCGTAGCACGGGGAGGGGTCGACTATCAGCCCCAGCATTTT. Translation gives CASSLTVARGGVDYQPQHF.